Listed below are T cell receptor beta chains from one sample, sequenced in a study of identifying expanded T cells in peripheral blood. Data came from immunoSEQ multiplex PCR; TCRdb stores just in-frame clones and leaves some out. The sample includes more than 50,000 clones, approximately 83% seen only once; the top ten take 15% to 20%. The sample comprised blood. The receptors originated from a person between 18 and 75 years old in good health. Each CDR3 is given with its conserved first and last residue. Each record gives: CDR3 protein, CDR3 DNA, clone size, D gene, V gene, J gene. A D gene is named only where the DNA matches it firmly. The size field is filled for only some rows; it gives once, few, many or a size class.

CDR3 protein: CASSLGRLGKETQYF
CDR3 DNA: TGTGCCAGCAGCTTAGGGAGGTTGGGGAAAGAGACCCAGTACTTC
clone size: few
D gene: NA
V gene: TRBV7-8
J gene: TRBJ2-5

CDR3 protein: CASSADRGSYNEQFF
CDR3 DNA: TGTGCCAGTAGTGCAGATCGGGGCTCCTACAATGAGCAGTTCTTC
clone size: NA
D gene: NA
V gene: TRBV19
J gene: TRBJ2-1

CDR3 protein: CASSPPDITEAFF
CDR3 DNA: TGTGCCAGCTCACCACCGGATATCACTGAAGCTTTCTTT
clone size: NA
D gene: NA
V gene: TRBV18
J gene: TRBJ1-1

CDR3 protein: CASSYSAGGTDTQYF
CDR3 DNA: TGTGCCAGCAGTTACTCGGCAGGGGGGACAGATACGCAGTATTTT
clone size: NA
D gene: NA
V gene: TRBV6-5
J gene: TRBJ2-3

CDR3 protein: CASSSQGDWFNEQFF
CDR3 DNA: TGTGCCAGCAGCAGCCAAGGGGACTGGTTCAATGAGCAGTTCTTC
clone size: NA
D gene: NA
V gene: TRBV7-3
J gene: TRBJ2-1

CDR3 protein: CASSRGQGNYGYTF
CDR3 DNA: TGTGCCAGCAGCCGCGGACAGGGAAACTATGGCTACACCTTC
clone size: NA
D gene: TRBD1
V gene: TRBV27
J gene: TRBJ1-2

CDR3 protein: CASSPGVGTNTGELFF
CDR3 DNA: TGTGCCAGCTCACCAGGGGTGGGGACGAACACCGGGGAGCTGTTTTTT
clone size: NA
D gene: NA
V gene: TRBV18
J gene: TRBJ2-2

CDR3 protein: CASSENRVNTEAFF
CDR3 DNA: TGTGCCAGCAGTGAAAACAGGGTGAACACTGAAGCTTTCTTT
clone size: NA
D gene: NA
V gene: TRBV6-1
J gene: TRBJ1-1

CDR3 protein: CASSLKQGTNVLTF
CDR3 DNA: TGTGCCAGCAGCTTAAAACAGGGGACCAACGTCCTGACTTTC
clone size: NA
D gene: TRBD1
V gene: TRBV7-2
J gene: TRBJ2-6

CDR3 protein: CASRTPGGGAGGELFF
CDR3 DNA: TGCGCCAGCAGGACGCCCGGCGGGGGGGCCGGCGGGGAGCTGTTTTTT
clone size: NA
D gene: TRBD2
V gene: TRBV10-2
J gene: TRBJ2-2

CDR3 protein: CASRESRGRTGELFF
CDR3 DNA: TGTGCCAGCAGGGAGTCCAGGGGGCGGACCGGGGAGCTGTTTTTT
clone size: NA
D gene: TRBD1
V gene: TRBV6-1
J gene: TRBJ2-2

CDR3 protein: CASSQVTGGQPQHF
CDR3 DNA: TGCGCCAGCAGCCAAGTGACAGGGGGTCAGCCCCAGCATTTT
clone size: NA
D gene: TRBD1
V gene: TRBV4-3
J gene: TRBJ1-5

CDR3 protein: CASSPFGLEAFF
CDR3 DNA: TGTGCCAGCTCACCATTCGGGCTTGAAGCTTTCTTT
clone size: NA
D gene: NA
V gene: TRBV18
J gene: TRBJ1-1

CDR3 protein: CASSRNAGSRSGANVLTF
CDR3 DNA: TGTGCCAGCAGCCGCAACGCGGGGTCCCGCTCTGGGGCCAACGTCCTGACTTTC
clone size: NA
D gene: NA
V gene: TRBV7-2
J gene: TRBJ2-6

CDR3 protein: CASSMRPYRGKTDTQYF
CDR3 DNA: TGTGCCAGTAGTATGCGGCCCTATAGGGGGAAAACAGATACGCAGTATTTT
clone size: NA
D gene: NA
V gene: TRBV19
J gene: TRBJ2-3

CDR3 protein: CASSDRADTQYF
CDR3 DNA: TGTGCCAGCAGCGACCGGGCAGATACGCAGTATTTT
clone size: NA
D gene: NA
V gene: TRBV6-6
J gene: TRBJ2-3

CDR3 protein: CASSLAGRSSGANVLTF
CDR3 DNA: TGTGCCAGCAGCTTAGCGGGACGGAGCTCTGGGGCCAACGTCCTGACTTTC
clone size: NA
D gene: NA
V gene: TRBV11-2
J gene: TRBJ2-6

CDR3 protein: CASSPGRGGYGYTF
CDR3 DNA: TGTGCCAGCAGCCCTGGTAGGGGGGGCTATGGCTACACCTTC
clone size: NA
D gene: NA
V gene: TRBV5-4
J gene: TRBJ1-2

CDR3 protein: CATSRDLKTVNTEAFF
CDR3 DNA: TGTGCCACCAGCAGAGATCTGAAGACGGTGAACACTGAAGCTTTCTTT
clone size: NA
D gene: NA
V gene: TRBV15
J gene: TRBJ1-1

CDR3 protein: CASSLLLAGGPLIPSYEQYF
CDR3 DNA: TGTGCCAGCAGCTTGTTGCTAGCGGGAGGTCCACTGATTCCTTCCTACGAGCAGTACTTC
clone size: once
D gene: TRBD2
V gene: TRBV5-5
J gene: TRBJ2-7

CDR3 protein: CAIMGQGVGREQFF
CDR3 DNA: TGTGCCATCATGGGTCAAGGTGTGGGTCGGGAGCAGTTCTTC
clone size: NA
D gene: NA
V gene: TRBV10-3
J gene: TRBJ2-1

CDR3 protein: CASSQVGDVRPKDRNTEAFF
CDR3 DNA: TGTGCCAGCAGCCAAGTGGGAGATGTTAGGCCCAAGGACAGGAACACTGAAGCTTTCTTT
clone size: NA
D gene: NA
V gene: TRBV9
J gene: TRBJ1-1

CDR3 protein: CASSSSGGADTEAFF
CDR3 DNA: TGTGCCAGCAGCTCTTCAGGGGGCGCGGACACTGAAGCTTTCTTT
clone size: NA
D gene: TRBD1
V gene: TRBV11-1
J gene: TRBJ1-1

CDR3 protein: CASSDSGPVGTGVLSYF
CDR3 DNA: TGTGCCAGCAGTGATTCGGGACCCGTGGGGACAGGGGTTCTTTCGTACTTC
clone size: NA
D gene: TRBD1
V gene: TRBV2
J gene: TRBJ2-4

CDR3 protein: CASRKLGQRAGEAFF
CDR3 DNA: TGTGCCAGCAGAAAACTAGGACAACGGGCAGGTGAAGCTTTCTTT
clone size: NA
D gene: NA
V gene: TRBV6-5
J gene: TRBJ1-1

CDR3 protein: CASSQENYGYTF
CDR3 DNA: TGTGCCAGCAGTCAGGAAAACTATGGCTACACCTTC
clone size: NA
D gene: NA
V gene: TRBV6-6
J gene: TRBJ1-2

CDR3 protein: CASSEVPGGGTEQYF
CDR3 DNA: TGTGCCAGCAGTGAAGTACCCGGAGGGGGGACCGAGCAGTACTTC
clone size: NA
D gene: NA
V gene: TRBV6-1
J gene: TRBJ2-7

CDR3 protein: CASSSKGQGAYEQYF
CDR3 DNA: TGTGCCAGCTCATCAAAGGGACAGGGGGCGTATGAGCAGTACTTC
clone size: NA
D gene: TRBD1
V gene: TRBV18
J gene: TRBJ2-7

CDR3 protein: CASSPPGQQETQYF
CDR3 DNA: TGTGCCAGCAGCCCTCCGGGACAGCAAGAGACCCAGTACTTC
clone size: NA
D gene: TRBD1
V gene: TRBV5-4
J gene: TRBJ2-5

CDR3 protein: CASSPATPVRNTQYF
CDR3 DNA: TGCGCCAGCAGCCCGGCGACCCCAGTCAGAAATACGCAGTATTTT
clone size: NA
D gene: NA
V gene: TRBV5-1
J gene: TRBJ2-3

CDR3 protein: CAIRQLNEQYF
CDR3 DNA: TGTGCCATCAGGCAGCTGAACGAGCAGTACTTC
clone size: NA
D gene: NA
V gene: TRBV10-3
J gene: TRBJ2-7

CDR3 protein: CASSYYRGQDTGELFF
CDR3 DNA: TGTGCCAGCAGCTATTACAGGGGGCAGGACACCGGGGAGCTGTTTTTT
clone size: NA
D gene: TRBD1
V gene: TRBV5-4
J gene: TRBJ2-2

CDR3 protein: CASSPNLYEQYF
CDR3 DNA: TGCGCCAGCAGTCCCAATCTGTACGAGCAGTACTTC
clone size: NA
D gene: NA
V gene: TRBV4-1
J gene: TRBJ2-7

CDR3 protein: CASSLDPGLAGNEQFF
CDR3 DNA: TGTGCCAGCAGCTTAGATCCTGGACTAGCGGGTAATGAGCAGTTCTTC
clone size: NA
D gene: TRBD2
V gene: TRBV11-2
J gene: TRBJ2-1

CDR3 protein: CASSLGVGTGFRGYTF
CDR3 DNA: TGTGCCAGCAGCTTAGGGGTAGGGACAGGGTTCCGTGGCTACACCTTC
clone size: NA
D gene: TRBD1
V gene: TRBV7-2
J gene: TRBJ1-2

CDR3 protein: CASSYFHSYEQYF
CDR3 DNA: TGTGCCAGCAGTTACTTTCACAGCTACGAGCAGTACTTC
clone size: NA
D gene: NA
V gene: TRBV6-5
J gene: TRBJ2-7

CDR3 protein: CASSPLIGTDTQYF
CDR3 DNA: TGCGCCAGCTCCCCCCTGATAGGCACAGATACGCAGTATTTT
clone size: NA
D gene: NA
V gene: TRBV5-1
J gene: TRBJ2-3

CDR3 protein: CASRDRVLLGNTIYF
CDR3 DNA: TGTGCCAGCCGAGACAGGGTACTTTTAGGAAACACCATATATTTT
clone size: few
D gene: TRBD1
V gene: TRBV6-1
J gene: TRBJ1-3

CDR3 protein: CAWSVLGRSAGSEEQYF
CDR3 DNA: TGTGCCTGGAGTGTACTAGGTCGGAGTGCAGGGTCGGAGGAGCAGTACTTC
clone size: NA
D gene: NA
V gene: TRBV30
J gene: TRBJ2-7

CDR3 protein: CASSDGAASYNEQFF
CDR3 DNA: TGTGCCAGCAGCGACGGAGCGGCCTCCTACAATGAGCAGTTCTTC
clone size: few
D gene: NA
V gene: TRBV7-2
J gene: TRBJ2-1

CDR3 protein: CASSQEWRQGQNSYNEQFF
CDR3 DNA: TGCGCCAGCAGCCAAGAGTGGCGACAGGGCCAGAACTCCTACAATGAGCAGTTCTTC
clone size: few
D gene: TRBD1
V gene: TRBV4-3
J gene: TRBJ2-1

CDR3 protein: CASTRDRANTEAFF
CDR3 DNA: TGTGCCAGCACGAGGGACAGGGCGAACACTGAAGCTTTCTTT
clone size: NA
D gene: TRBD1
V gene: TRBV6-1
J gene: TRBJ1-1

CDR3 protein: CASRNGGRELFF
CDR3 DNA: TGTGCCAGCAGGAACGGTGGCCGGGAGCTGTTTTTT
clone size: NA
D gene: NA
V gene: TRBV6-5
J gene: TRBJ2-2

CDR3 protein: CASSEDPGTAGNTIYF
CDR3 DNA: TGTGCCAGCAGTGAAGATCCCGGGACAGCTGGAAACACCATATATTTT
clone size: NA
D gene: TRBD1
V gene: TRBV2
J gene: TRBJ1-3

CDR3 protein: CASSFGKREETQYF
CDR3 DNA: TGTGCCAGCAGCTTCGGGAAGCGGGAAGAGACCCAGTACTTC
clone size: few
D gene: NA
V gene: TRBV5-4
J gene: TRBJ2-5

CDR3 protein: CASSPTPGQPLEQYF
CDR3 DNA: TGTGCCAGCAGCCCCACCCCGGGACAGCCTCTCGAGCAGTACTTC
clone size: once
D gene: TRBD1
V gene: TRBV6-5
J gene: TRBJ2-7

CDR3 protein: CASRGERGRDEQFF
CDR3 DNA: TGTGCCAGCAGAGGGGAACGGGGCCGGGATGAGCAGTTCTTC
clone size: NA
D gene: NA
V gene: TRBV6-6
J gene: TRBJ2-1

CDR3 protein: CASSPGTSGTETQYF
CDR3 DNA: TGTGCCAGCTCACCCGGGACTAGCGGGACTGAGACCCAGTACTTC
clone size: few
D gene: TRBD2
V gene: TRBV18
J gene: TRBJ2-5

CDR3 protein: CASFDYGYTF
CDR3 DNA: TGTGCCAGCTTCGACTATGGCTACACCTTC
clone size: NA
D gene: NA
V gene: TRBV6-1
J gene: TRBJ1-2